These 16 T cell receptor beta chains originate from one sample sequenced in a study of OX40 agonist ivuxolimab in advanced cancers. The method was immunoSEQ multiplex PCR; TCRdb's version includes in-frame clones alone and lacks a portion of them. The table lists about 48,000 clones, 60% to 85% of them singletons, with 1.5% to 2% in the top ten. The sequences come from CD4+ or CD8+ T cells sorted from blood, collected in a trial of the OX40 agonist ivuxolimab. The origin of the receptors is an adult with an advanced solid tumor such as melanoma, head and neck, liver or kidney cancer.

CDR3 DNA: TGCGCCAGCAGCTTGGATCTCTCAACAGGAGCTTTCTTT. Encoded protein: CASSLDLSTGAFF. The gene calls are TRBV5-1 and TRBJ1-1; a weak D match, TRBD1 (5 bases). The CDR3 totals 13 residues. The V end was cut by 0 bases, the J end by 10 bases, with 13 bases between. The germline V gene has CDR1 SGHRS and CDR2 YFSETQ.

The chain uses TRBV9 and TRBJ2-1; unclear D gene. Trimming took 3 bases from V and 0 from J, leaving 7 bases between them. Looked up from germline, CDR1 is SGDLS and CDR2 is YYNGEE. The CDR3 is made up of 14 amino acids. The chain's CDR3 is CASSGPSSYNEQFF. The CDR3 nucleotides read TGTGCCAGCAGCGGACCTAGCTCCTACAATGAGCAGTTCTTC.

This clone was counted a single time. The chain links TRBV19 to TRBJ2-2; D possibly corresponds to TRBD1 (6 bases). The germline CDR1 and CDR2 sequences are LNHDA and SQIVND (reference sequence). The CDR3 totals 15 residues. Trimming took 4 bases from V and 7 from J, leaving 16 bases between them. In DNA, the CDR3 is TGTGCCAGTAGTAGGCCTGACAGGCAGGGCGGGGAGCTGTTTTTT. The encoded protein is CASSRPDRQGGELFF.

This rearrangement joins TRBV5-5 to TRBJ1-1; D is unclear. Trimming stripped 0 bases from V and 5 bases from J, with 14 bases between. This CDR3 has 15 residues. CDR1 is SGHKS, CDR2 YYEKEE, per germline (reference sequence). The CDR3 region is CASSLAGGRNTEAFF. Here the CDR3 DNA reads TGTGCCAGCAGCTTGGCGGGCGGAAGGAATACTGAAGCTTTCTTT. Complete variable domain (other parts from reference TRBV5-5 and TRBJ1-1): DAGVTQSPTHLIKTRGQQVTLRCSPISGHKSVSWYQQVLGQGPQFIFQYYEKEERGRGNFPDRFSARQFPNYSSELNVNALLLGDSALYLCASSLAGGRNTEAFFGQGTRLTVV.

The chain has TRBV7-3 and TRBJ2-3; D gene ambiguous. V was clipped by 1 base and J by 4 bases, with 9 bases between them. The CDR3 is made up of 14 amino acids. CDR1 and CDR2 (germline): SGHTA, FQGTGA. The CDR3 reads CASSLNDFPDTQYF. CDR3 DNA sequence: TGTGCCAGCAGCTTAAACGACTTTCCAGATACGCAGTATTTT.

The V gene is TRBV5-1, the J gene TRBJ2-1; 7 bases match TRBD2. Germline CDR1 SGHRS, CDR2 YFSETQ. The CDR3 totals 15 residues. Germline trimming cut 5 bases from V and 4 bases from J; bases unmatched to any gene: 9. CDR3 in DNA: TGCGCCAGCAGGGATACCGGGACTACGTACAATGAGCAGTTCTTC. This codes for CASRDTGTTYNEQFF. Combining the CDR3 with reference TRBV5-1 and TRBJ2-1 gives the whole variable domain KAGVTQTPRYLIKTRGQQVTLSCSPISGHRSVSWYQQTPGQGLQFLFEYFSETQRNKGNFPGRFSGRQFSNSRSEMNVSTLELGDSALYLCASRDTGTTYNEQFFGPGTRLTVL.

The V call is TRBV7-3, the J call TRBJ2-1; D is tentatively TRBD1 or TRBD2 (6 bases each). CDR3 length equals 18 residues. Germline V gene sequence: CDR1 SGHTA, CDR2 FQGTGA. Trimming left V 4 bases short and J 2 bases short, with 21 bases between. The CDR3 reads CASSSQGDGRYAYNEQFF. CDR3 nucleotide sequence: TGTGCCAGCAGCTCACAGGGAGACGGGAGATATGCCTACAATGAGCAGTTCTTC.

This clone appeared a single time. The chain carries TRBV7-2 and TRBJ1-6, with TRBD1 as a possible D gene (6 bases). Germline lookup yields CDR1 SGHTA and CDR2 FQGNSA. This CDR3 has 14 residues. The V gene lost 2 bases and the J gene lost 7 bases, with 9 bases spanning the gap. CDR3 in amino acids: CASSLRGGNSPLHF. The CDR3 nucleotides read TGTGCCAGCAGCTTAAGAGGGGGGAATTCACCCCTCCACTTT.

This clone came up once. This CDR3 is CASSLEGRSGETQYF. The CDR3 DNA is TGTGCCAGCAGCTTAGAGGGCAGGTCTGGGGAGACCCAGTACTTC. The rearrangement links TRBV11-3 to TRBJ2-5; D gene unclear. There are 15 residues in the CDR3. The V end lost 0 bases, the J end lost 5 bases, and 13 bases lay between the germline ends. Germline CDR1 and CDR2: SGHNT and YENEEA. The full variable domain, rest sourced from reference TRBV11-3 and TRBJ2-5, is EAGVVQSPRYKIIEKKQPVAFWCNPISGHNTLYWYLQNLGQGPELLIRYENEEAVDDSQLPKDRFSAERLKGVDSTLKIQPAELGDSAVYLCASSLEGRSGETQYFGPGTRLLVL.

This clone was picked up one time. The chain joins TRBV30 to TRBJ1-2; D gene ambiguous. This CDR3 has 15 residues. Trimming took 2 bases from V and 3 from J, leaving 16 bases between them. The germline V gene has CDR1 GTSNPN and CDR2 SVGIG (reference sequence). CDR3 protein: CAWSPRTARHYGYTF. DNA of the CDR3: TGTGCCTGGAGTCCTCGGACGGCGAGGCACTATGGCTACACCTTC.

The chain is built from TRBV18 and TRBJ1-2; 9 bases match TRBD1. The V and J ends lost 2 bases and 7 bases, in that order; junction bases with no gene match: 8. In germline, CDR1 is KGHSH, CDR2 LQKENI. The CDR3 loop spans 15 amino acids. CDR3 region: CASSPRDREDVGYTF. Written as DNA, the CDR3 is TGTGCCAGCTCACCAAGGGACAGGGAAGACGTTGGCTACACCTTC.

The V call is TRBV5-1, the J call TRBJ1-2; D uncertain. V lost 2 bases and J lost 6, with 11 bases in between. The germline V gene has CDR1 SGHRS and CDR2 YFSETQ. The CDR3 has 13 amino acids. The CDR3 region is CASSFDTTHGYTF. CDR3 bases: TGCGCCAGCAGCTTCGACACGACACATGGCTACACCTTC.

This rearrangement joins TRBV6-5 to TRBJ2-3; D is possibly TRBD2 (6 bases). The germline V and J ends were trimmed by 4 bases and 6 bases, with 8 bases remaining between them. Per the germline V gene, CDR1 is MNHEY and CDR2 is SVGAGI. The CDR3 sequence is 12 residues long. CDR3 protein: CASSLTSDTQYF. The CDR3 region has the DNA TGTGCCAGCAGTTTGACTAGTGATACGCAGTATTTT.

The gene calls are TRBV29-1 and TRBJ2-5; D perhaps matches TRBD2 (5 bases). Germline CDR1 reads SQVTM; CDR2 reads ANQGSEA. Trimming took off 3 bases at V and 7 bases at J, with 18 bases between the two ends. This CDR3 comprises 14 residues. CDR3 bases: TGCAGCGTTGATCACGGTTTTGGCGGAGGGACCCAGTACTTC. This sequence encodes CSVDHGFGGGTQYF.

The chain carries TRBV4-1 and TRBJ2-5, with 9 bases aligning to TRBD2. The CDR3 has 20 amino acids. Trimming took 0 bases from V and 5 from J; bases not matched to a gene: 19. The germline CDR1 and CDR2 sequences are MGHRA and YSYEKL. CDR3 sequence reads: CASSQDNGGASGDLGETQYF. The CDR3, as DNA: TGCGCCAGCAGCCAAGATAATGGAGGCGCTAGCGGGGACTTGGGGGAGACCCAGTACTTC.

V is TRBV19 and J is TRBJ2-1, with unresolved D. The CDR3 extends over 15 amino acids. V dropped 0 bases and J dropped 4 bases, with 10 bases sitting between them. Germline V gene sequence: CDR1 LNHDA, CDR2 SQIVND (reference sequence). The CDR3 DNA reads as TGTGCCAGTAGTATAGAGTGGAGTCGTTACAATGAGCAGTTCTTC. This encodes CASSIEWSRYNEQFF.